The 22 T cell receptor beta chains listed next were all sequenced from one sample in a study of blood T cell repertoires in COVID-19. Using immunoSEQ multiplex PCR, the repertoire was profiled, and TCRdb retains in-frame clones only, with some absent. The table includes approximately 240,000 clones, about nine tenths detected once. The sequenced sample was PBMCs or T cells enriched from blood (not recorded which). The receptors were sampled from a woman aged 50 to 65 in a cohort exposed to, infected with or recovered from COVID-19 (not recorded which).

The chain couples TRBV5-1 to TRBJ1-5; 8 nucleotides match TRBD1. V was pared by 0 bases and J by 2 bases, with 4 bases of the junction left unmatched. This CDR3 has 16 amino acids. CDR1 and CDR2 from the germline V gene are SGHRS and YFSETQ. CDR3: CASSLGTGSGNQPQHF. Here the CDR3 DNA reads TGCGCCAGCAGCTTGGGGACAGGGTCGGGCAATCAGCCCCAGCATTTT.

This clone appeared a single time. The rearrangement links TRBV6-2 or TRBV6-3 to TRBJ1-2; a possible D gene is TRBD1 (5 bases). V was trimmed by 1 base and J by 6 bases, leaving 15 bases between them. Germline V CDR1 and CDR2: MNHEY, SVGEGT. CDR3 length: 15 amino acids. This CDR3 reads CASSYYRARDDGYTF. In DNA form, the CDR3 reads TGTGCCAGCAGTTACTACCGCGCCAGGGATGATGGCTACACCTTC.

The rearrangement links TRBV5-6 to TRBJ2-3; 7 bases map to TRBD1. V dropped 4 bases and J dropped 0; count of bases not matched to a gene: 5. Germline CDR1 reads SGHDT; CDR2 reads YYEEEE. The CDR3 spans 15 residues. CDR3 sequence: CASSPGTDSTDTQYF. CDR3 coding DNA: TGTGCCAGCAGCCCAGGGACAGATAGCACAGATACGCAGTATTTT. The full variable domain, with the rest looked up from reference TRBV5-6 and TRBJ2-3, is DAGVTQSPTHLIKTRGQQVTLRCSPKSGHDTVSWYQQALGQGPQFIFQYYEEEERQRGNFPDRFSGHQFPNYSSELNVNALLLGDSALYLCASSPGTDSTDTQYFGPGTRLTVL.

The chain links TRBV19 to TRBJ2-7; D is possibly TRBD2 (5 bases). The length of the CDR3 is 13 residues. The V gene's germline CDR1 is LNHDA and CDR2 SQIVND (reference sequence). Trimming left V 6 bases short and J 5 bases short, with 14 bases between. CDR3 nucleotides: TGTGCCAGTAGGAGACTACCGGGTGACGAGCAGTACTTC. Its translation is CASRRLPGDEQYF.

The chain is built from TRBV7-2 and TRBJ2-7; 8 nucleotides align to TRBD2. The germline gives CDR1 SGHTA, CDR2 FQGNSA. After removal of 1 base from V and 3 bases from J, the junction contained 5 bases not matched to a gene. This CDR3 comprises 15 residues. The CDR3 region is CASSLVVGGDYEQYF. DNA of the CDR3: TGTGCCAGCAGCTTAGTGGTCGGGGGGGACTACGAGCAGTACTTC.

The rearrangement joins TRBV28 to TRBJ1-2; 7 positions match TRBD1. Trimming cost V 5 bases and J 1 base; bases outside gene matches: 10. Germline CDR1 reads MDHEN; CDR2 reads SYDVKM. The CDR3 extends over 16 amino acids. The CDR3 DNA follows: TGTGCCAGCAGTCCTTTCCCCGGGACAGATAACTATGGCTACACCTTC. It encodes CASSPFPGTDNYGYTF.

The chain has TRBV5-4 and TRBJ2-7, with 10 bases aligning to TRBD2. The V gene end was trimmed by 0 bases and the J gene end by 1 base; junction bases not matched to a gene: 7. The CDR3 runs to 17 residues. Germline V lookup: CDR1 SGHNT, CDR2 YYREEE (reference sequence). In DNA, the CDR3 is TGTGCCAGCAGCTTGGGACTAGCGGGTGCTCTTTCCTACGAGCAGTACTTC. Its protein product is CASSLGLAGALSYEQYF.

The V call is TRBV9, the J call TRBJ2-5, with 8 positions matching TRBD1. Per germline, CDR1 SGDLS and CDR2 YYNGEE. The CDR3 contains 15 residues. Trimming removed 3 bases from V and 5 bases from J; junction bases left unmatched: 9. CDR3: CASSARDRGPETQYF. The CDR3 DNA reads as TGTGCCAGCAGCGCCCGAGACAGGGGCCCTGAGACCCAGTACTTC.

This clone was detected once. V gene TRBV3-1 (or the pseudogene TRBV3-2) combines with J gene TRBJ2-5, with TRBD2 matching 9 bases. Per the germline V gene, CDR1 is LGHDT and CDR2 is YNNKEL (reference sequence). Trimming at V came to 1 base and at J to 5 bases, leaving 5 bases not matched to a gene. This CDR3 region has 15 residues. The DNA for the CDR3 is TGTGCCAGCAGCCAAGGTCTAGCGGGGAGTGAGACCCAGTACTTC. It is translated as CASSQGLAGSETQYF.

The J gene is TRBJ1-2, the V gene TRBV19, with 9 bases lining up with TRBD1. Per the germline V gene, CDR1 is LNHDA and CDR2 is SQIVND (reference sequence). This CDR3 is built from 14 residues. The trim removed 6 bases at V and 4 bases at J, leaving 6 bases unmatched. The CDR3 sequence: CASRSTGGGYGYTF. In nucleotides, the CDR3 is TGTGCCAGTAGGTCAACAGGGGGCGGCTATGGCTACACCTTC.

The rearrangement joins TRBV5-6 to TRBJ1-4; 7 bases fit TRBD1. Germline assignment: CDR1 SGHDT and CDR2 YYEEEE. The CDR3 contains 16 residues. The V and J ends lost 4 bases and 8 bases, in that order; junction bases with no gene match: 14. This CDR3 reads CASSPAMTGMGEKLFF. Written as DNA, the CDR3 is TGTGCCAGCAGCCCAGCGATGACAGGGATGGGGGAAAAACTGTTTTTT.

This rearrangement joins TRBV19 to TRBJ1-6; the D gene is possibly TRBD1 (5 bases). The CDR3 spans 13 residues. CDR1 is LNHDA and CDR2 is SQIVND in the germline V gene (reference sequence). Trimming removed 7 bases at V and 6 bases at J, with 10 bases between. CDR3 loop: CASMRGRNSPLHF. For the CDR3, the DNA is TGTGCCAGTATGCGGGGCCGTAATTCACCCCTCCACTTT.

This clone was seen only once. V gene TRBV11-2 combines with J gene TRBJ2-3; 10 nucleotides match TRBD2. The germline V gene encodes CDR1 SGHAT and CDR2 FQNNGV. Trimming at V came to 5 bases and at J to 2 bases, leaving 7 bases not matched to a gene. The CDR3 loop spans 16 amino acids. CDR3 bases: TGTGCCAGCAGCACCTTAGCGGGGGGCACCACAGATACGCAGTATTTT. It yields the protein CASSTLAGGTTDTQYF.

This clone was seen only once. The V call is TRBV28, the J call TRBJ2-5, with 7 bases lining up with TRBD1. The germline V gene encodes CDR1 MDHEN and CDR2 SYDVKM. This CDR3 is built from 13 residues. V lost 4 bases, J lost 5 bases, and 4 bases stayed unmatched. For the CDR3, the DNA is TGTGCCAGCAGTTCGGGACAGTGGGAGACCCAGTACTTC. Amino acids: CASSSGQWETQYF.

About this clone: One end of the junction does not line up with germline, which may come from a read error. This chain joins TRBV24-1 and TRBJ1-2; no clear D. CDR3 length equals 16 residues. Looked up from germline, CDR1 is KGHDR and CDR2 is SFDVKD. The DNA of the CDR3 is TGTGCCACCAGTGATTTAGGGAGGCCCCCTAACCATGGCTACACCTTC. This sequence encodes CATSDLGRPPNHGYTF.

The V gene is TRBV2, the J gene TRBJ1-3; unclear D gene. The CDR3 sequence is 14 residues long. From germline, CDR1 is SNHLY and CDR2 FYNNEI. V lost 3 bases to trimming and J lost 0 bases, with 6 bases between them. In nucleotides, the CDR3 is TGTGCCAGCAGTGATCACAGCTCTGGAAACACCATATATTTT. Translated, it gives CASSDHSSGNTIYF.

This clone has just a few counts. V and J are TRBV6-5 and TRBJ1-2; D not resolved. Germline V lookup: CDR1 MNHEY, CDR2 SVGAGI. Between the trimmed V and J ends, which lost 6 bases and 2 bases, there was a span of 7 bases. The CDR3 length is 12 residues. CDR3 sequence: CASRGSNYGYTF. CDR3 DNA sequence: TGTGCCAGCAGGGGCAGCAACTATGGCTACACCTTC.

This clone turned up a few times. The CDR3 nucleotides are TGCAGCGTGTCGGTGGGAGGTTATGGCTACACCTTC. Translated: CSVSVGGYGYTF. The chain uses TRBV29-1 and TRBJ1-2; D unresolved. The CDR3 has 12 residues. The V end lost 6 bases, the J end lost 5 bases, and 13 bases lay between the germline ends. Germline CDR1 reads SQVTM; CDR2 reads ANQGSEA.

CDR3 protein: CASSYSGLAGEFF. In DNA form, the CDR3 reads TGTGCCAGCAGTTACTCAGGACTAGCGGGGGAGTTCTTC. The chain combines TRBV6-6 with TRBJ2-1; 13 bases are shared with TRBD2. With 0 bases clipped from V and 14 bases from J, the junction kept 1 base outside the gene matches. This CDR3 contains 13 residues. Germline V gives CDR1 MNHNY, CDR2 SVGAGI (reference sequence).

The chain recombines TRBV6-5 with TRBJ2-1; the D gene is possibly TRBD1 (5 bases). Trimming cost V 2 bases and J 7 bases, with 12 bases left between them. CDR3 length: 14 residues. Looked up from germline, CDR1 is MNHEY and CDR2 is SVGAGI. The CDR3 here is CASSYGQGINEQFF. The CDR3 coding sequence is TGTGCCAGCAGTTACGGGCAGGGTATTAATGAGCAGTTCTTC.

The chain recombines TRBV6-2 or TRBV6-3 with TRBJ2-1; TRBD1 matches 11 bases. The CDR3 consists of 16 residues. Germline V CDR1 and CDR2: MNHEY, SVGEGT. With 6 bases clipped from V and 7 bases from J, the junction kept 11 bases outside the gene matches. The DNA for the CDR3 is TGTGCCAGCAGCCAACGCGGGACAGGGGGTTATAATGAGCAGTTCTTC. Its translation is CASSQRGTGGYNEQFF.

The chain joins TRBV28 to TRBJ1-2; 9 bases fit TRBD1. Per germline, CDR1 MDHEN and CDR2 SYDVKM. V lost 6 bases to trimming and J lost 8 bases; unmatched junction nucleotides: 4. The CDR3 consists of 12 residues. The CDR3 reads CASRTGGKGYTF. The CDR3 DNA follows: TGTGCCAGCAGGACAGGGGGAAAGGGCTACACCTTC.